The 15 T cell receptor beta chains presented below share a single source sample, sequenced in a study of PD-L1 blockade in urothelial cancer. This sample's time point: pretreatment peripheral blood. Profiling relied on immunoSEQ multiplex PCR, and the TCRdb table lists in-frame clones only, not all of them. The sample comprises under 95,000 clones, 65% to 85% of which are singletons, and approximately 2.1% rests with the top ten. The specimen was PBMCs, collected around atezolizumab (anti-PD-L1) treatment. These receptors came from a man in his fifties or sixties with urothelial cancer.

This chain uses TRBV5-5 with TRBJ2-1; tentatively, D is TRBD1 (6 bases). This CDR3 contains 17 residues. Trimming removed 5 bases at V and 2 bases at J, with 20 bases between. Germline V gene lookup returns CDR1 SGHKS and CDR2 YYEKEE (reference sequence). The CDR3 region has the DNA TGTGCCAGCAGTCTACCCCCAGGGGCAGGCGCCTACAATGAGCAGTTCTTC. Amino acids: CASSLPPGAGAYNEQFF.

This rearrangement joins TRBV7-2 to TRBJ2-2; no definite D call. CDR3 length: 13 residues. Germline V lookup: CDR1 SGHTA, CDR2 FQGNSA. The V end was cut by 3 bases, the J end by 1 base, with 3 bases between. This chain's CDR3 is CASSFWNTGELFF. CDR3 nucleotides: TGTGCCAGCAGCTTCTGGAACACCGGGGAGCTGTTTTTT.

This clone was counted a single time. The CDR3 DNA reads TGCGCCAGCAGCCCGCAGGGCTACGAGCAGTACTTC. Translation gives CASSPQGYEQYF. The V call is TRBV10-1, the J call TRBJ2-7; a weak D match, TRBD1 (5 bases). V lost 6 bases to trimming and J lost 3 bases, with 9 bases between them. CDR3 length: 12 residues. Looked up from germline, CDR1 is WNHNN and CDR2 is SYGVQD (reference sequence).

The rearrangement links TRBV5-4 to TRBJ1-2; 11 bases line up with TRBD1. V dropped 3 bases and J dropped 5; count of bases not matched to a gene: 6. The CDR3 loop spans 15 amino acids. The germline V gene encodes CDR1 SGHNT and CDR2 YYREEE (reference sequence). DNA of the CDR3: TGTGCCAGCAGCTCTGGACAGGGGGCTGGGTATGGCTACACCTTC. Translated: CASSSGQGAGYGYTF.

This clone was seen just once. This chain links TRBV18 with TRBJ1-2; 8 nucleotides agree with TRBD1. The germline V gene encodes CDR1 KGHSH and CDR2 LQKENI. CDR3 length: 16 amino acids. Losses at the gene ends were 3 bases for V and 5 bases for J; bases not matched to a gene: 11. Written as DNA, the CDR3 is TGTGCCAGCTCACCCGAGAAGACAGGGGAATTATATGGCTACACCTTC. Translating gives CASSPEKTGELYGYTF.

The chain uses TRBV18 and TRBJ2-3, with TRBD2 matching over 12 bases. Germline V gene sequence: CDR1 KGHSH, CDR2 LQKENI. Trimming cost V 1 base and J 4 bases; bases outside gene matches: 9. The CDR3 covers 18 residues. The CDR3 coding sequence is TGTGCCAGCTCACCACGGGAGGTACTAGCGGGGGGACCAGATACGCAGTATTTT. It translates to CASSPREVLAGGPDTQYF.

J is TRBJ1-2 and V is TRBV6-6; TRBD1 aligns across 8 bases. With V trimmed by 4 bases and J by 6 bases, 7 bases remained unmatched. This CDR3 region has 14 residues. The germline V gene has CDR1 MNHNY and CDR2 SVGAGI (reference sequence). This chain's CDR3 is CASSSRGPLNGYTF. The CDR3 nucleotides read TGTGCCAGCAGTTCCAGGGGGCCGCTCAATGGCTACACCTTC.

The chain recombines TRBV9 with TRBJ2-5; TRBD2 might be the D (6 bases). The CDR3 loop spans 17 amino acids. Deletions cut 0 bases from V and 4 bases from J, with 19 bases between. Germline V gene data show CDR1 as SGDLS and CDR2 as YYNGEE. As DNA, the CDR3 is TGTGCCAGCAGCGTAGCTCGGGGTAGCGGCACCGGAGAGACCCAGTACTTC. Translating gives CASSVARGSGTGETQYF.

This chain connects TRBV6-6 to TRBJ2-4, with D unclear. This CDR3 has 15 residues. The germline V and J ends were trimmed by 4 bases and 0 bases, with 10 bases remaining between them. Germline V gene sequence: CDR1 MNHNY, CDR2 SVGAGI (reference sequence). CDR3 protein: CASSLETQAKNIQYF. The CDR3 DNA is TGTGCCAGCAGTTTAGAGACTCAAGCCAAAAACATTCAGTACTTC.

Written as DNA, the CDR3 is TGTGCCAGCAGCAACCCCGGGAGGGCCTATGGCTACACCTTC. This translates into CASSNPGRAYGYTF. The chain joins TRBV6-1 to TRBJ1-2; D is uncertain. The CDR3 length is 14 residues. Trimming removed 6 bases from V and 4 bases from J, with 15 bases in between. Germline CDR1 reads MNHNS; CDR2 reads SASEGT.

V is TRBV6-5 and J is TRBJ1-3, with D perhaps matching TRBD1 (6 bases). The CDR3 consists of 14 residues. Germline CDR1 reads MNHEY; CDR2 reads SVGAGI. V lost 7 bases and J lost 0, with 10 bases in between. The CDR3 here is CASTRQASGNTIYF. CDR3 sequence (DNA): TGTGCCAGCACGCGACAGGCCTCTGGAAACACCATATATTTT.

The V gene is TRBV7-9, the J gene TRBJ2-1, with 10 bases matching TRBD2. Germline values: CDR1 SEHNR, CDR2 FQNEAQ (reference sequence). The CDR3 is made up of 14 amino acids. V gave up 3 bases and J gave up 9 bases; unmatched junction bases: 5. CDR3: CASSFSGRLGEQFF. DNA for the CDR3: TGTGCCAGCAGCTTTAGCGGGAGGCTTGGTGAGCAGTTCTTC. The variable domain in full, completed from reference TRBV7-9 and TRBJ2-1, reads DTGVSQNPRHKITKRGQNVTFRCDPISEHNRLYWYRQTLGQGPEFLTYFQNEAQLEKSRLLSDRFSAERPKGSFSTLEIQRTEQGDSAMYLCASSFSGRLGEQFFGPGTRLTVL.

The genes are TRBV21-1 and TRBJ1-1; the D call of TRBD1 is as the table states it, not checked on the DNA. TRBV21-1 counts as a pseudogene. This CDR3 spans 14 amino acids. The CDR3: CASSFRQGKGEAFF. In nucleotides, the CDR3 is TGTGCCAGCAGCTTCCGACAGGGAAAAGGAGAAGCTTTCTTT.

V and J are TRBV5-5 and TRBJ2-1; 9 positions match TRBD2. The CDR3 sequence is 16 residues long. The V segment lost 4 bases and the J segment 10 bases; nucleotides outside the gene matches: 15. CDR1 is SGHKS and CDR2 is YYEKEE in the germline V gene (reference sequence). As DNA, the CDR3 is TGTGCCAGCAGCCCCCAGGGCAGTAGCGGGAGAGAAGAGCAGTTCTTC. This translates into CASSPQGSSGREEQFF.

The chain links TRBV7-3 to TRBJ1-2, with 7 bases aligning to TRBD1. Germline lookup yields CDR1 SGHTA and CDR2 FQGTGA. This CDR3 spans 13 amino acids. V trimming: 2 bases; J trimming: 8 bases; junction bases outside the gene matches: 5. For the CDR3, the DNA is TGTGCCAGCAGCTTACAGACAGGGAAGGGCTACACCTTC. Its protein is CASSLQTGKGYTF.